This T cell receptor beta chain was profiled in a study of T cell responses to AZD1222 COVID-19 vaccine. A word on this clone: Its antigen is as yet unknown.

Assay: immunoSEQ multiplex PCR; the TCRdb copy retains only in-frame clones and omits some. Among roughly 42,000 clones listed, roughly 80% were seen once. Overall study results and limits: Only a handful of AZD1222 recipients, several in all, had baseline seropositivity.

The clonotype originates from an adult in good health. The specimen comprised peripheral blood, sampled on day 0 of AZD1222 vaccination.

DNA for the CDR3: TGTGCCAGCAGCATCTCGGGAACCTACAATGAGCAGTTCTTC. Its protein product is CASSISGTYNEQFF. The rearrangement joins TRBV5-5 to TRBJ2-1; possible D gene TRBD2, 5 bases. The CDR3 contains 14 residues. The germline gives CDR1 SGHKS, CDR2 YYEKEE (reference sequence). Trimming pared 4 bases from V and 2 bases from J, leaving 10 bases between.